The following is a TCR beta chain sequence with its context. The record originates from a study of siplizumab effects on memory and regulatory T cells. Germline loops: CDR1 MDHEN, CDR2 SYDVKM. The length of the CDR3 is 12 residues. Trimming left V 6 bases short and J 5 bases short, with 9 bases between. Method: immunoSEQ multiplex PCR; TCRdb's copy keeps in-frame clones and lacks some. The data contain 75,000 to 100,000 clones, around 94% of them singletons. The chain couples TRBV28 to TRBJ2-3; D is undetermined. Input material: non-Treg CD4+ T cells sorted from blood. The receptor was isolated from a human donor in good health. CDR3 bases: TGTGCCAGCAGAAATCTAGTAGATACGCAGTATTTT. Protein sequence: CASRNLVDTQYF.